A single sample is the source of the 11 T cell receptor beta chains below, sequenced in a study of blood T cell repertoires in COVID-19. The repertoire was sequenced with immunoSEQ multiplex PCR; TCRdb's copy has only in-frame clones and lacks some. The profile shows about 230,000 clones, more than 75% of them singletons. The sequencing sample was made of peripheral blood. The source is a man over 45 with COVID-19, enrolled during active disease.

The CDR3 is CASSYSAGVRQPQHF. The CDR3 nucleotides read TGTGCCAGCAGTTACTCGGCAGGGGTCCGTCAGCCCCAGCATTTT. V is TRBV6-6 and J is TRBJ1-5; weak D call: TRBD1 (6 bases). The CDR3 is 15 amino acids. V was pared by 0 bases and J by 6 bases, with 12 bases between. From germline, CDR1 is MNHNY and CDR2 SVGAGI (reference sequence).

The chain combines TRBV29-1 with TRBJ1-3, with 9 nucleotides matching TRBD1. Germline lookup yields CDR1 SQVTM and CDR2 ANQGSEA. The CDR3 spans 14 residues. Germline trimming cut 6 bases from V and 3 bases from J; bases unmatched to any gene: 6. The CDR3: CSVGGQGFGNTIYF. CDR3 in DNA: TGCAGCGTCGGAGGACAGGGGTTTGGAAACACCATATATTTT.

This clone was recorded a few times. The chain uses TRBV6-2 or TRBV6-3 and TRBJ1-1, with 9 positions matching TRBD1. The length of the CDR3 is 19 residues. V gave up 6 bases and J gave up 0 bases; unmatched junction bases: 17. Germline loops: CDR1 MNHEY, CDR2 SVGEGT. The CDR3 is CASSLSPGTGRGLNTEAFF. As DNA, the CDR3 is TGTGCCAGCAGCCTCAGTCCCGGGACAGGGAGGGGGCTGAACACTGAAGCTTTCTTT.

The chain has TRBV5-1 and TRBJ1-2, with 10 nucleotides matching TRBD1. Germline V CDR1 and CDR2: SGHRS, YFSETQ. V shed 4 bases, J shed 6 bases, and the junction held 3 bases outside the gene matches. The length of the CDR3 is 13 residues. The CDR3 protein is CASSPGTGDGYTF. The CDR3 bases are TGCGCCAGCAGCCCGGGGACAGGGGATGGCTACACCTTC.

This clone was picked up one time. CDR3 DNA: TGTGCCAGCTCGCCCTCCCTACAGGGATCGTCGGTGGGAGGCTACACCTTC. Translated, it gives CASSPSLQGSSVGGYTF. The chain is built from TRBV18 and TRBJ1-2; a possible D gene is TRBD1 (6 bases). The CDR3 is made up of 17 amino acids. Looked up from germline, CDR1 is KGHSH and CDR2 is LQKENI. V was pared by 6 bases and J by 8 bases, with 28 bases between.

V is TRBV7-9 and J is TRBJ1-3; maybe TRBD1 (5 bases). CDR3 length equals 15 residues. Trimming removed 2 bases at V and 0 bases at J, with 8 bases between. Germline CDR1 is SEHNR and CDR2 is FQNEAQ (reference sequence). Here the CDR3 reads CASSLTGSSGNTIYF. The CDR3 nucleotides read TGTGCCAGCAGCTTAACAGGAAGCTCTGGAAACACCATATATTTT.

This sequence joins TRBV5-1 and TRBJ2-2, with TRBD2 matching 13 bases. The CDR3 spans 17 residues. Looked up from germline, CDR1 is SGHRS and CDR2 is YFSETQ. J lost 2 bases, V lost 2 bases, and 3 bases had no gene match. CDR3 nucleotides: TGCGCCAGCAGCTTAGGGACTAGCGGGAAAAACACCGGGGAGCTGTTTTTT. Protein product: CASSLGTSGKNTGELFF.

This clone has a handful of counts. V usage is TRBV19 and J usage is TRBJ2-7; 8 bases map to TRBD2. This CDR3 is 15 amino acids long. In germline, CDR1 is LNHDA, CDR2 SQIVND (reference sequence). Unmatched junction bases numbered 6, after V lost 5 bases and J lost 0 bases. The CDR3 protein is CASSLSGGRSYEQYF. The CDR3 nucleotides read TGTGCCAGTAGTTTAAGCGGGGGCCGCTCCTACGAGCAGTACTTC.

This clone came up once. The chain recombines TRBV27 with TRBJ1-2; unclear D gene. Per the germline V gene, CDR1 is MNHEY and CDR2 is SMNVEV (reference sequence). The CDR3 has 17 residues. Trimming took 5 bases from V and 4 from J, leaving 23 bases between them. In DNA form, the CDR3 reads TGTGCCAGCAGTCCCCTCCCCGGGAGCAACGCGGGCTATGGCTACACCTTC. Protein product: CASSPLPGSNAGYGYTF.

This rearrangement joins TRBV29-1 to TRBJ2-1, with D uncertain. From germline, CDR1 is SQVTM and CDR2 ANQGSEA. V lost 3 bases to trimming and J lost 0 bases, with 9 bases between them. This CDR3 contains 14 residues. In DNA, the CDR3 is TGCAGCGTTGACAGGTCGTCCTCCTACAATGAGCAGTTCTTC. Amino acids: CSVDRSSSYNEQFF.

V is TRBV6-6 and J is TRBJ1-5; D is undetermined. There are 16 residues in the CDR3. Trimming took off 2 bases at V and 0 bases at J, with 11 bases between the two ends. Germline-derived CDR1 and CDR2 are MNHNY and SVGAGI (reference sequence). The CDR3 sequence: CASSYQSEYSNQPQHF. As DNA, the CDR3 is TGTGCCAGCAGTTACCAGTCGGAGTATAGCAATCAGCCCCAGCATTTT.